A single TCR beta chain is shown here with its context. Between the trimmed V and J ends, which lost 4 bases and 4 bases, there was a span of 19 bases. In germline, CDR1 is KGHDR, CDR2 SFDVKD. This CDR3 comprises 16 residues. TCRdb ran MiXCR on the RT-PCR reads and lists one entry per CDR3 protein. The data show about 680,000 distinct CDR3 sequences, 14% seen once. This clonotype originated in a female donor in good health, serving as a healthy control. The rearrangement joins TRBV24-1 to TRBJ2-7, with a weak D call TRBD2 (6 bases). Sequencing was performed on memory CD4+ T cells from blood. The CDR3 nucleotides are TGTGCCACCAGTGACCGGGCCGGGACTTCACATTACGAGCAGTACTTC. Translating it yields CATSDRAGTSHYEQYF.